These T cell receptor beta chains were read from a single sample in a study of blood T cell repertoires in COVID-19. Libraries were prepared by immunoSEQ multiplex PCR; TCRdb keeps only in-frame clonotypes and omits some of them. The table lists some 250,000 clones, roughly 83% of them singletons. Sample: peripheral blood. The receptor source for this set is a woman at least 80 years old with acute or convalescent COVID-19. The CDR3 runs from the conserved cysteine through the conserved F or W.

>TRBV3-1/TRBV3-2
CASRLSGTGVGGQETQYF
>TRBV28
CASITGQGRGEKLFF
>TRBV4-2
CASSQDPGTRGGTGELFF
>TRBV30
CAWSDRSGNTIYF
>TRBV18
CASSPREGESPLHF
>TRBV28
CASSPYHYRGATYNEQFF
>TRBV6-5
CASSQDRASNQPQHF
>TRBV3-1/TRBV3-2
CASSHSLGQINSPLHF
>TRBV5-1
CASSLVSGQTSANYGYTF
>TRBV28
CASSLSGRAGANVLTF
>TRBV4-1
CASSQGSGRNSPLHF